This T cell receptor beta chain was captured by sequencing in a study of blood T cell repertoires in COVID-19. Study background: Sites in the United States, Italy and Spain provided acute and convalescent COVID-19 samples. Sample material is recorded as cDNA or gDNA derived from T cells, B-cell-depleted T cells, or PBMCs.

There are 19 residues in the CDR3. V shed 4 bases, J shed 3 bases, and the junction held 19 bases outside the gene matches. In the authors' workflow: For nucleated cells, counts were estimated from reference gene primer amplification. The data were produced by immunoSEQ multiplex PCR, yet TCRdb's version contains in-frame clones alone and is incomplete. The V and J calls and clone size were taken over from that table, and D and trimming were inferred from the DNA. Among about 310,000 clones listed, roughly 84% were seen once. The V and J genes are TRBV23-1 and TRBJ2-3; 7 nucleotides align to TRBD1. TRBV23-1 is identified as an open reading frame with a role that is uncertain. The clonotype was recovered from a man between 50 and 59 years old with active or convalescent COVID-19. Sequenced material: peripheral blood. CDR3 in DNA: TGCGCCAGCAGTCCTGCCCTTGGCCGGGACAGCTCTCTTACAGATACGCAGTATTTT. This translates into CASSPALGRDSSLTDTQYF.